This TCR beta chain emerged from a study of blood T cell repertoires in COVID-19. In the study overall: Nucleic acid was either cDNA or gDNA, and it came from T cells, B-cell-depleted T cells, or PBMCs.

TCRdb keeps only in-frame clones here, not all; method: immunoSEQ multiplex PCR. The sample lists approximately 70,000 clones, approximately 88% occurring once. The TCR was taken from a woman in her 50s with acute or convalescent COVID-19. Material for sequencing was peripheral blood.

This chain's CDR3 is CATSRQGLYTEAFF. CDR3 coding DNA: TGTGCCACCAGCAGACAGGGGCTTTACACTGAAGCTTTCTTT. The rearrangement links TRBV15 to TRBJ1-1; D is perhaps TRBD1 (6 bases). CDR3 size: 14 residues. Germline V gives CDR1 LNHNV, CDR2 YYDKDF (reference sequence). Trimming pared 2 bases from V and 3 bases from J, leaving 10 bases between.